This T cell receptor beta chain was captured by sequencing in a study of shared clonotypes between healthy human individuals. Looking at the study overall: Per donor, CD8 memory used one plate, CD8 naive used two, CD4 memory used three and CD4 naive used three. Findings and limits, study-wide: Estimated richness values were generally larger in naive subsets than in memory subsets.

Assay: immunoSEQ multiplex PCR; the TCRdb copy retains only in-frame clones and omits some. The sample holds roughly 1,000,000 clones, 78% seen once. V lost 3 bases, J lost 2 bases, and 10 bases stayed unmatched. The germline gives CDR1 MNHNS, CDR2 SASEGT. This CDR3 contains 17 residues. Those who donated, Caucasian adults without exception, all lived in Nashville, Tennessee. A CD45RA-negative memory subset and a CD45RA+ naive subset were separated from the CD4+ cells. This clone was picked up one time. Antigen: not known. The V call is TRBV6-1, the J call TRBJ2-3, with TRBD2 identical over 8 bases. Specimen: memory CD4+ T cells from PBMCs. Subset reported: CD45RA-negative fraction. The origin of this receptor is a man aged 18 to 30 in good health. Some clones in this sample may be carry-over from other donors' samples. The CDR3 is CASSDVLIAGYTDTQYF. Here the CDR3 DNA reads TGTGCCAGCAGTGATGTGTTGATAGCGGGGTACACAGATACGCAGTATTTT.